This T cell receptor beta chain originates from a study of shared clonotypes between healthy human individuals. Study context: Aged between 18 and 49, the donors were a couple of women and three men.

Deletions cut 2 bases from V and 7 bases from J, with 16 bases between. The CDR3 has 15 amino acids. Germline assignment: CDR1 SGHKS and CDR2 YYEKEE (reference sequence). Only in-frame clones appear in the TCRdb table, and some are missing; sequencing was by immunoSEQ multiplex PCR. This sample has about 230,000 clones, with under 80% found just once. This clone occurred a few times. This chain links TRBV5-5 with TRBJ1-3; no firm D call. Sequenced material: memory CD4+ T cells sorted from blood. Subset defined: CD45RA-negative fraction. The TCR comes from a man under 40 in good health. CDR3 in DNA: TGTGCCAGCAGCTTAATAGGGCACCTTGGGAACACCATATATTTT. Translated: CASSLIGHLGNTIYF.